The rows below give T cell receptor beta chains drawn from one sample of a study of cytomegalovirus exposure and HLA in healthy donors. Produced via immunoSEQ multiplex PCR; TCRdb's table is partial and in-frame only. The table has 100,000 to 150,000 clones, about 91% seen once; the top ten hold 1.1%. Source material: PBMCs. These receptors all come from a woman younger than 35 in good health and CMV-seronegative. Each CDR3 is given with its conserved first and last residue. The order of the fields is J gene, D gene, clone size, V gene, CDR3 protein, CDR3 DNA. The D gene is left open where the match is weak. Clone size is given for some rows only: seen once, a few or many times, or a class if the clone is expanded.

TRBJ1-5 NA NA TRBV10-3 CAISDGQGNNQPQHF TGTGCCATCAGTGATGGGCAGGGTAACAATCAGCCCCAGCATTTT
TRBJ2-4 TRBD1 NA TRBV19 CASSPTGIGIQYF TGTGCCAGTAGCCCGACAGGGATTGGCATTCAGTACTTC
TRBJ2-2 TRBD2 once TRBV5-1 CASSLELPGQKIAGAIGELFF TGCGCCAGCAGCTTGGAATTACCGGGACAAAAGATAGCGGGAGCCATCGGGGAGCTGTTTTTT
TRBJ1-2 TRBD1 few TRBV2 CGQGPWTGDGYTF TGTGGCCAGGGCCCTTGGACAGGGGACGGCTACACCTTC
TRBJ2-1 TRBD2 NA TRBV27 CASSLYPSGTNYNEQFF TGTGCCAGCAGTTTATATCCTAGCGGGACGAACTACAATGAGCAGTTCTTC
TRBJ1-2 NA NA TRBV10-3 CAISDEGMYGYTF TGTGCCATCAGTGACGAGGGAATGTATGGCTACACCTTC
TRBJ1-1 TRBD1 NA TRBV7-9 CASSPVTGLEAFF TGTGCCAGCAGCCCCGTGACAGGGCTGGAAGCTTTCTTT
TRBJ1-5 NA NA TRBV19 CASSMGHSNQPQHF TGTGCCAGTAGTATGGGGCATAGCAATCAGCCCCAGCATTTT
TRBJ1-3 NA NA TRBV4-3 CASSQEPGGGGNTIYF TGCGCCAGCAGCCAAGAACCCGGGGGTGGTGGAAACACCATATATTTT
TRBJ1-1 NA NA TRBV2 CASRKDRNTEAFF TGTGCCAGCAGGAAAGACAGGAACACTGAAGCTTTCTTT
TRBJ2-1 TRBD1 NA TRBV10-3 CAISGGTGYNEQFF TGTGCCATCAGCGGTGGGACAGGGTACAATGAGCAGTTCTTC
TRBJ2-1 TRBD1 NA TRBV7-9 CASRDRGEQFF TGTGCCAGCAGGGACAGGGGTGAGCAGTTCTTC
TRBJ2-1 NA NA TRBV2 CASSEETTTNNEQFF TGTGCCAGCAGTGAGGAGACCACCACAAACAATGAGCAGTTCTTC
TRBJ1-2 TRBD1 NA TRBV6-4 CASRGQGKDYGYTF TGTGCCAGCAGGGGACAGGGGAAGGACTATGGCTACACCTTC
TRBJ2-2 NA NA TRBV11-2 CASSLVQVHTGELFF TGTGCCAGCAGCTTAGTCCAGGTACACACCGGGGAGCTGTTTTTT
TRBJ2-5 TRBD2 NA TRBV10-1 CASSAQAGGPAAQYF TGCGCCAGCAGTGCCCAAGCGGGGGGGCCTGCGGCCCAGTACTTC
TRBJ1-5 NA once TRBV7-2 CASSSTGNDQPQHF TGTGCCAGCAGCTCAACAGGGAACGATCAGCCCCAGCATTTT
TRBJ2-7 TRBD2 once TRBV7-9 CASSRTSGIVEQYF TGTGCCAGCAGCAGGACTAGCGGGATAGTCGAGCAGTACTTC
TRBJ1-5 TRBD1 NA TRBV27 CASSPGQGDQPQHF TGTGCCAGCAGTCCGGGACAGGGGGATCAGCCCCAGCATTTT
TRBJ2-7 NA NA TRBV30 CAWSRSYEQYF TGTGCCTGGAGTCGGTCCTACGAGCAGTACTTC
TRBJ1-4 TRBD1 few TRBV19 CASSITGVNEKLFF TGTGCCAGTAGTATCACAGGGGTTAATGAAAAACTGTTTTTT
TRBJ2-7 TRBD1 NA TRBV5-4 CASSPWTGVNEQYF TGTGCCAGCAGCCCGTGGACAGGGGTTAACGAGCAGTACTTC
TRBJ1-5 NA NA TRBV21-1 CASEQGRFCQPQHF TGTGCCAGCGAACAGGGAAGGTTTTGTCAGCCCCAGCATTTT
TRBJ1-5 TRBD1 NA TRBV27 CASSFRTGYSNQPQHF TGTGCCAGCAGTTTCCGGACAGGCTATAGCAATCAGCCCCAGCATTTT
TRBJ1-2 NA NA TRBV28 CASSLSQGYYTF TGTGCCAGCAGTTTATCACAGGGCTACTACACCTTC
TRBJ1-1 TRBD1 few TRBV19 CASSKNRGWDTEAFF TGTGCCAGTAGTAAAAACAGGGGATGGGACACTGAAGCTTTCTTT
TRBJ2-2 TRBD2 NA TRBV6-6 CASSYRLADTGELFF TGTGCCAGCAGTTACCGTCTAGCGGACACCGGGGAGCTGTTTTTT
TRBJ2-1 TRBD2 NA TRBV2 CASTVTGGYNEQFF TGTGCCAGCACGGTGACGGGGGGCTACAATGAGCAGTTCTTC
TRBJ2-2 NA NA TRBV11-2 CASSRGRGNTGELFF TGTGCCAGCAGTCGGGGCAGGGGAAACACCGGGGAGCTGTTTTTT
TRBJ2-5 NA NA TRBV28 CASSLWRGPEETQYF TGTGCCAGCAGTTTGTGGCGGGGGCCGGAAGAGACCCAGTACTTC
TRBJ2-7 NA NA TRBV28 CASSLVVNGYEQYF TGTGCCAGCAGTTTGGTCGTTAACGGGTACGAGCAGTACTTC
TRBJ1-3 TRBD1 NA TRBV28 CASSSQGASGNTIYF TGTGCCAGCAGTTCCCAGGGGGCCTCTGGAAACACCATATATTTT
TRBJ1-1 NA NA TRBV7-6 CASSLGQIEAFF TGTGCCAGCAGCTTAGGGCAGATTGAAGCTTTCTTT
TRBJ1-1 NA NA TRBV28 CASNIGGFQDTEAFF TGTGCCAGCAATATCGGAGGGTTTCAGGACACTGAAGCTTTCTTT
TRBJ2-7 NA once TRBV27 CASSPQGSEQYF TGTGCCAGCAGTCCTCAGGGTTCCGAGCAGTACTTC
TRBJ2-3 TRBD1 NA TRBV2 CAIIRRDRESDTQYF TGTGCCATCATACGCCGGGACAGGGAATCAGATACGCAGTATTTT
TRBJ2-7 NA few TRBV21-1 CASSKSNYEQYF TGTGCCAGCAGCAAGTCAAATTACGAGCAGTACTTC
TRBJ2-1 NA NA TRBV10-2 CATEGLDYNEQFF TGCGCCACGGAGGGACTCGACTACAATGAGCAGTTCTTC
TRBJ1-2 TRBD1 NA TRBV7-4 CASSFGRGRANYGYTF TGTGCCAGCAGCTTTGGCAGGGGGCGAGCTAACTATGGCTACACCTTC
TRBJ2-1 TRBD2 NA TRBV6-6 CASGPGEGSGYNEQFF TGTGCCAGCGGTCCGGGGGAGGGGAGTGGGTACAATGAGCAGTTCTTC
TRBJ2-1 NA NA TRBV6-5 CASSYSGQGIVEQFF TGTGCCAGCAGTTACTCGGGCCAGGGGATCGTGGAGCAGTTCTTC
TRBJ2-7 NA NA TRBV7-2 CASSLVLGEYEQYF TGTGCCAGCAGCTTGGTATTAGGGGAATACGAGCAGTACTTC
TRBJ1-1 NA NA TRBV2 CASSDSSQGYGEAFF TGTGCCAGCAGTGATTCTTCTCAGGGTTATGGTGAAGCTTTCTTT
TRBJ1-1 NA few TRBV28 CASSQTGTTIEAFF TGTGCCAGCAGTCAGACAGGCACGACTATTGAAGCTTTCTTT
TRBJ1-4 NA NA TRBV11-2 CASSLGVGLAKKLFF TGTGCCAGCAGCTTAGGGGTCGGCTTAGCGAAAAAACTGTTTTTT
TRBJ2-7 TRBD2 NA TRBV28 CASIPGTSGNYEQYF TGTGCCAGCATTCCCGGGACTAGCGGGAACTACGAGCAGTACTTC
TRBJ1-4 NA NA TRBV15 CATSRELVTNEKLFF TGTGCCACCAGCAGGGAACTAGTCACTAATGAAAAACTGTTTTTT
TRBJ2-7 TRBD1 NA TRBV29-1 CSATGQNYEQYF TGCAGCGCGACAGGGCAGAATTACGAGCAGTACTTC